Below, 10 T cell receptor beta chains from the same sample are listed, as sequenced in a study of blood T cell repertoires in COVID-19. The table came from immunoSEQ multiplex PCR; TCRdb's copy has only in-frame clones and leaves some out. The table shows just under 50,000 clones, with around 83% occurring only once. Sequenced sample: peripheral blood. These receptors originate from a human donor in a cohort sampled during active COVID-19.

This clone is judged medium-sized. This sequence joins TRBV4-3 and TRBJ2-3; D is undetermined. V was cut by 4 bases and J by 2 bases, with 7 bases left in between. Germline CDR1 reads LGHNA; CDR2 reads YSLEER. The CDR3 extends over 13 amino acids. The CDR3 region has the DNA TGCGCCAGCAGCCTTCTCCTCACAGATACGCAGTATTTT. Translating it yields CASSLLLTDTQYF.

The chain couples TRBV5-8 to TRBJ2-7; maybe TRBD2 (6 bases). Germline CDR1 SGHTS, CDR2 YDEGEE. This CDR3 spans 13 amino acids. V lost 4 bases to trimming and J lost 3 bases, with 11 bases between them. For the CDR3, the DNA is TGTGCCAGCAGCCCCGTTAGCGGCTACGAGCAGTACTTC. Protein product: CASSPVSGYEQYF.

This rearrangement joins TRBV28 to TRBJ1-1, with 9 bases identical to TRBD1. The CDR3 is made up of 15 amino acids. V shed 5 bases, J shed 4 bases, and the junction held 8 bases outside the gene matches. Germline-derived CDR1 and CDR2 are MDHEN and SYDVKM. The chain's CDR3 is CASSTTGTGPTEAFF. CDR3 nucleotides: TGTGCCAGCAGTACAACCGGGACAGGGCCCACTGAAGCTTTCTTT.

The V and J genes are TRBV11-3 and TRBJ1-1; TRBD1 matches at 7 bases. The CDR3 runs to 11 residues. Germline lookup yields CDR1 SGHNT and CDR2 YENEEA. J lost 8 bases, V lost 5 bases, and 2 bases had no gene match. The CDR3, as DNA: TGTGCCAGCAGCCTGGACAGGGAAGCTTTCTTT. Translating gives CASSLDREAFF. The full variable domain, rest sourced from reference TRBV11-3 and TRBJ1-1, is EAGVVQSPRYKIIEKKQPVAFWCNPISGHNTLYWYLQNLGQGPELLIRYENEEAVDDSQLPKDRFSAERLKGVDSTLKIQPAELGDSAVYLCASSLDREAFFGQGTRLTVV.

This chain connects TRBV27 to TRBJ1-2; D unresolved. The V gene lost 5 bases and the J gene lost 7 bases, with 11 bases spanning the gap. The CDR3 covers 12 residues. Germline CDR1 and CDR2: MNHEY and SMNVEV (reference sequence). Written as DNA, the CDR3 is TGTGCCAGCAGTGAGGGTAGAGGTGGCTACACCTTC. This encodes CASSEGRGGYTF.

This rearrangement joins TRBV5-4 to TRBJ1-1; perhaps TRBD1 as D (6 bases). This CDR3 spans 14 amino acids. V was trimmed by 4 bases and J by 1 base, leaving 11 bases between them. Germline-derived CDR1 and CDR2 are SGHNT and YYREEE (reference sequence). CDR3 loop: CASSNRVGNTEAFF. The CDR3 nucleotides read TGTGCCAGCAGCAACAGGGTGGGGAACACTGAAGCTTTCTTT.

The rearrangement links TRBV3-1 (or the pseudogene TRBV3-2) to TRBJ1-2, with D perhaps matching TRBD1 (5 bases). CDR1 LGHDT and CDR2 YNNKEL come from the germline V gene (reference sequence). Trimming removed 2 bases from V and 3 bases from J, with 10 bases in between. The CDR3 sequence is 14 residues long. This CDR3 is CASSQMAGDYGYTF. CDR3 coding DNA: TGTGCCAGCAGCCAAATGGCGGGGGACTATGGCTACACCTTC.

This chain connects TRBV6-6 to TRBJ1-3; 7 nucleotides line up with TRBD1. CDR1 is MNHNY, CDR2 SVGAGI, per germline (reference sequence). The CDR3 is 15 residues long. V gave up 1 base and J gave up 3 bases; unmatched junction bases: 3. CDR3 region: CASSYFTGDGNTIYF. The CDR3, as DNA: TGTGCCAGCAGTTACTTCACAGGGGATGGAAACACCATATATTTT.

The chain uses TRBV11-2 and TRBJ1-2, with 7 bases lining up with TRBD1. The V gene's germline CDR1 is SGHAT and CDR2 FQNNGV. V shed 6 bases, J shed 8 bases, and the junction held 6 bases outside the gene matches. This CDR3 has 12 residues. The CDR3 region has the DNA TGTGCCAGCAGTACAGGGGACTGGGGCTACACCTTC. It yields the protein CASSTGDWGYTF.

The chain combines TRBV11-1 with TRBJ2-3, with 9 nucleotides matching TRBD1. The germline V gene encodes CDR1 SGHAT and CDR2 FQDESV (reference sequence). CDR3 length: 15 residues. Trimming took 5 bases from V and 6 from J; bases not matched to a gene: 9. The CDR3 is CASSPRDRAKDTQYF. The DNA of the CDR3 is TGTGCCAGCAGCCCTCGGGACAGGGCCAAGGATACGCAGTATTTT.